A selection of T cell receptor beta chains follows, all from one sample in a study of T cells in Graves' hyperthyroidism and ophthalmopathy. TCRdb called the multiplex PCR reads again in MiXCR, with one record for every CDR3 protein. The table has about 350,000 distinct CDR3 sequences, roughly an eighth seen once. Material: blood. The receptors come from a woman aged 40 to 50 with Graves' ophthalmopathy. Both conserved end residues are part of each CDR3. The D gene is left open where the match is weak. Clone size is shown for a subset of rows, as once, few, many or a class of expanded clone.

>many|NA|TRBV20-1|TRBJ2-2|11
CSAVRIGELFF
TGCAGTGCTGTGAGGATCGGGGAGCTGTTTTTT
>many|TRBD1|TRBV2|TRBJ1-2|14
CASYRDRGSYGYTF
TGTGCCAGCTACCGGGACAGGGGGAGTTATGGCTACACCTTC
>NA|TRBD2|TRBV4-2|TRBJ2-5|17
CASSQGGSGRSQETQYF
TGTGCCAGCAGCCAAGGAGGTAGCGGGAGGTCGCAAGAGACCCAGTACTTC
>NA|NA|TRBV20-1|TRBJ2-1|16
CSARDLWGRTYNEQFF
TGCAGTGCTAGAGATCTGTGGGGGCGGACCTACAATGAGCAGTTCTTC
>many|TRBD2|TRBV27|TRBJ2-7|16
CASSPGLAGVFYEQYF
TGTGCCAGCAGCCCAGGACTAGCGGGGGTGTTCTACGAGCAGTACTTC
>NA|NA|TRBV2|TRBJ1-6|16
CASSEVGSSYNSPLHF
TGTGCCAGCAGTGAAGTCGGGAGCTCCTATAATTCACCCCTCCACTTT
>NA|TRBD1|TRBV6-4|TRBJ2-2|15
CASSAGDRDTGELFF
TGTGCCAGCAGTGCCGGGGACAGGGACACCGGGGAGCTGTTTTTT
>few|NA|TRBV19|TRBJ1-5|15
CASSISGVRNQPQHF
TGTGCCAGTAGTATAAGCGGGGTGAGGAATCAGCCCCAGCATTTT
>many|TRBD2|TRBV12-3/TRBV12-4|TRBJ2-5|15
CASSQIAGGGETQYF
TGTGCCAGCAGTCAAATAGCGGGAGGAGGAGAGACCCAGTACTTC
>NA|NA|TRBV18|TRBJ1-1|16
CASSPLRGQMNTEAFF
TGTGCCAGCTCACCACTGAGAGGGCAAATGAACACTGAAGCTTTCTTT
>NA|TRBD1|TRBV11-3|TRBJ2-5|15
CASSWTGQYQETQYF
TGTGCCAGCAGCTGGACAGGACAGTACCAAGAGACCCAGTACTTC
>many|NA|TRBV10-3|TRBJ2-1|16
CAISGYPGSSYNEQFF
TGTGCCATCAGTGGTTACCCCGGGAGCTCCTACAATGAGCAGTTCTTC
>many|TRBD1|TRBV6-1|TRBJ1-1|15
CASRKGAAGGTEAFF
TGTGCCAGCAGAAAGGGGGCGGCTGGTGGCACTGAAGCTTTCTTT
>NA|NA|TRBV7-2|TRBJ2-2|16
CASSYPVGHHTGELFF
TGTGCCAGCAGCTACCCGGTTGGACACCACACCGGGGAGCTGTTTTTT
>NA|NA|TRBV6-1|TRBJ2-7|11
CASSAQRRQYF
TGTGCCAGCAGTGCCCAAAGGCGGCAGTACTTC
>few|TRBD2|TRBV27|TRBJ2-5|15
CASSRVAGGQETQYF
TGTGCCAGCAGTCGGGTAGCGGGAGGGCAGGAGACCCAGTACTTC
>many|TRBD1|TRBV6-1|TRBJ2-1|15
CASSEPGQRYNEQFF
TGTGCCAGCAGTGAACCGGGACAGCGATACAATGAGCAGTTCTTC
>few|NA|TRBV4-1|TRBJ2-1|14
CASSLTGRYNEQFF
TGCGCCAGCAGCCTTACGGGACGATACAATGAGCAGTTCTTC
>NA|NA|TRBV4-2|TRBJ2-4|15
CASSREQGIQNIQYF
TGTGCCAGCAGCCGAGAACAGGGAATCCAAAACATTCAGTACTTC
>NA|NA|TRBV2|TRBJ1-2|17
CASSERFGGPSAYGYTF
TGTGCCAGCAGTGAAAGGTTTGGGGGACCCTCCGCCTATGGCTACACCTTC
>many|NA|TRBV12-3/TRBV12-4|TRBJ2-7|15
CASSPVGGASYEQYF
TGTGCCAGCAGTCCCGTAGGCGGGGCCTCCTACGAGCAGTACTTC
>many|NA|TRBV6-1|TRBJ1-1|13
CASSLHIPRSAFF
TGTGCCAGCAGTTTACACATACCCCGGTCGGCTTTCTTT
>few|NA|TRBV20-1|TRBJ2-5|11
CSALNWETQYF
TGCAGTGCTTTAAATTGGGAGACCCAGTACTTC
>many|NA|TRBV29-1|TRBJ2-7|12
CSVAEGKNEQYF
TGCAGCGTTGCGGAGGGGAAGAACGAGCAGTACTTC
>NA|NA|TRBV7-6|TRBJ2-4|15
CASSLGGGRNDIQYF
TGTGCCAGCAGCTTAGGTGGTGGGCGCAATGACATTCAGTACTTC
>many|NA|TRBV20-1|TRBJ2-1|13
CSAPGLSWNEQFF
TGCAGTGCTCCGGGACTGTCTTGGAATGAGCAGTTCTTC
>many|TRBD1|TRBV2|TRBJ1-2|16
CASRLPGTGARYGYTF
TGTGCCAGCAGGCTACCCGGGACAGGGGCCCGCTATGGCTACACCTTC
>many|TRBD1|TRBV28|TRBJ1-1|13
CASTGQANTEAFF
TGTGCCAGCACCGGACAGGCGAACACTGAAGCTTTCTTT
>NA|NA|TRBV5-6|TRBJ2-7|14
CASSFTSTTYEQYF
TGTGCCAGCAGCTTTACCTCCACCACCTACGAGCAGTACTTC
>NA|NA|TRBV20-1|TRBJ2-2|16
CSARDLDGGDTGELFF
TGCAGTGCTAGAGATCTGGACGGAGGGGACACCGGGGAGCTGTTTTTT
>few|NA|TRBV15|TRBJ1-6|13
CATRRGLGSPLHF
TGTGCCACCCGTCGGGGTCTCGGTTCACCCCTCCACTTT
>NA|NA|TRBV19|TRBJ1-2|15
CASSTPPRTVIRYTF
TGTGCCAGTAGTACCCCCCCCCGGACAGTAATTCGCTACACCTTC
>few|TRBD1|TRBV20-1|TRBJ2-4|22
CSARDYYTSPGQVGLAKNIQYF
TGCAGTGCTAGAGATTACTACACTTCCCCGGGACAGGTTGGACTAGCCAAAAACATTCAGTACTTC
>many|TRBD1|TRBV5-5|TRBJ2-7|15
CASSPSGQAIYEQYF
TGTGCCAGCAGCCCGTCGGGACAGGCGATCTACGAGCAGTACTTC
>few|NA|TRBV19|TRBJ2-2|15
CASSSAGTSTGELFF
TGTGCCAGTAGTTCCGCCGGGACAAGCACCGGGGAGCTGTTTTTT
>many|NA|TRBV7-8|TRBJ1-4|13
CASSLDGDEKLFF
TGTGCCAGCAGCTTAGACGGGGATGAAAAACTGTTTTTT
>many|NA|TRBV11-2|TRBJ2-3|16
CASSFDFRTSTDTQYF
TGTGCCAGCAGCTTTGATTTTCGGACTAGCACAGATACGCAGTATTTT
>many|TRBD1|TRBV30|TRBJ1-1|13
CAWRGQSNTEAFF
TGTGCCTGGAGGGGACAGTCGAACACTGAAGCTTTCTTT
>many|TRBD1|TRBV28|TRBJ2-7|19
CASSTRDRGLVTRDYEQYF
TGTGCCAGCAGTACTCGGGACAGGGGGCTTGTCACCCGGGATTACGAGCAGTACTTC
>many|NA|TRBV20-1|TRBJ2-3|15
CSARDFEVGADTQYF
TGCAGTGCTAGAGATTTTGAAGTAGGGGCAGATACGCAGTATTTT
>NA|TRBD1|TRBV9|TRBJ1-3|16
CASTEGGLQGPTTIYF
TGTGCCAGCACCGAAGGGGGCTTACAGGGGCCTACCACCATATATTTT
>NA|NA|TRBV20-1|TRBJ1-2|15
CSAAGPGHFNYGYTF
TGCAGTGCCGCGGGGCCGGGACACTTTAACTATGGCTACACCTTC
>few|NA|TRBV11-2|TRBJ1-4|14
CASSTGQLIEKLFF
TGTGCCAGCAGCACCGGACAACTAATTGAAAAACTGTTTTTT
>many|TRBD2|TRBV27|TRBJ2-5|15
CASSSLAGGQETQYF
TGTGCCAGCAGTTCACTAGCGGGAGGGCAAGAGACCCAGTACTTC
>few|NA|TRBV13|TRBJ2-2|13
CASSIQIYGELFF
TGTGCCAGCAGCATCCAGATTTACGGGGAGCTGTTTTTT
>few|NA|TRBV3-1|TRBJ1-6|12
CASSQANSPLHF
TGTGCCAGCAGCCAAGCGAATTCACCCCTCCACTTT
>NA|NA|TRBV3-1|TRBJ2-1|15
CASSPLSGVLGEQFF
TGTGCCAGCAGCCCCCTATCAGGGGTTCTTGGTGAGCAGTTCTTC
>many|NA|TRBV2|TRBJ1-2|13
CASTPGASYGYTF
TGTGCCAGCACCCCGGGGGCTTCCTATGGCTACACCTTC
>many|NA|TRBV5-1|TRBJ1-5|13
CASSLDGNQPQHF
TGCGCCAGCAGCTTGGATGGCAATCAGCCCCAGCATTTT
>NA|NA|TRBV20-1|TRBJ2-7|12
CSAARRADEQYF
TGCAGTGCTGCCCGGCGAGCGGACGAGCAGTACTTC
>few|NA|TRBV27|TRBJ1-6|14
CASSFSQYNSPLHF
TGTGCCAGCAGTTTTTCACAGTATAATTCACCCCTCCACTTT
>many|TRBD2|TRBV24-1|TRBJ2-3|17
CATSVKASGGSTDTQYF
TGTGCCACCAGTGTTAAGGCTAGCGGGGGGAGCACAGATACGCAGTATTTT
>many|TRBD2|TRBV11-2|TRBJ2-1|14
CASSLILAGNEQFF
TGTGCCAGCAGCTTGATCCTAGCGGGGAATGAGCAGTTCTTC
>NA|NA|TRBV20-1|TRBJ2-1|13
CSAPRGGYNEQFF
TGCAGTGCCCCGAGGGGGGGTTACAATGAGCAGTTCTTC
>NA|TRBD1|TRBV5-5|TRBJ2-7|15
CASSVDRGPSYEQYF
TGTGCCAGCAGCGTTGACAGGGGGCCCTCCTACGAGCAGTACTTC